This is a list of T cell receptor beta chains from one sample in a study of blood T cell repertoires in COVID-19. Only in-frame clones appear in the TCRdb table, and some are missing; sequencing was by immunoSEQ multiplex PCR. The table records 98,000 or so clones, about 88% of them present only once. The specimen was peripheral blood. These receptor sequences come from a human donor in a cohort sampled during active COVID-19. Each CDR3 is given with its conserved first and last residue. Fields, in order: V gene, J gene, clone size, CDR3 protein. Clone size is not always given. Where it is, it says once, few, many or a class for expanded clones.

TRBV21-1	TRBJ1-2	.	CANASGSDGTGSYGYTF
TRBV19	TRBJ1-4	.	CASREDSATNEKLFF
TRBV5-1	TRBJ2-1	once	CASSVIAGSSYNEQFF
TRBV25-1	TRBJ1-2	once	CASSGVGGFLRGYTF
TRBV15	TRBJ1-1	.	CATSRDLNTEAFF
TRBV18	TRBJ2-1	.	CASSPKNGNEQFF
TRBV18	TRBJ2-1	.	CASSEKQTNNEQFF
TRBV2	TRBJ1-4	.	CASKGQGARGEKLFF
TRBV25-1	TRBJ2-3	.	CASSDRVTDTQYF
TRBV28	TRBJ2-2	.	CASIDLQGPGELFF
TRBV5-1	TRBJ1-1	.	CASSLNFLGAGGTEAFF
TRBV15	TRBJ2-7	.	CATSRRQGKHEQYF
TRBV29-1	TRBJ1-1	once	CSVVGTGRVNTEAFF